Listed below are T cell receptor beta chains from one sample, sequenced in a study of cytomegalovirus exposure and HLA in healthy donors. The assay was immunoSEQ multiplex PCR, and TCRdb's table has in-frame clones only and misses some. The sample yields about 130,000 clones, 6.5% to 9.5% seen once. Sequenced sample: PBMCs. The receptors were gathered from a man aged 40-49 years in good health and CMV-seronegative. The CDR3 runs from the conserved cysteine through the conserved F or W. D genes are given only for firm matches. The size of a clone is reported for some rows only, either as once, few or many, or as a class for expanded clones.

D,J,V,size,DNA,CDR3
TRBD1,TRBJ1-4,TRBV7-9,few,TGTGCCAGCAGCTTAGGGGCAGGGGGACATGAAAAACTGTTTTTT,CASSLGAGGHEKLFF
TRBD1,TRBJ1-1,TRBV18,.,TGTGCCAGCTCAGTACAGGGGGGCACTGAAGCTTTCTTT,CASSVQGGTEAFF
TRBD1,TRBJ1-2,TRBV9,.,TGTGCCAGCAGCCCTGGGACAGGGGCCCTTTTAGGCTACACCTTC,CASSPGTGALLGYTF
.,TRBJ1-1,TRBV27,few,TGTGCCAGCAGTGCTCAGGGGAACACTGAAGCTTTCTTT,CASSAQGNTEAFF
.,TRBJ1-2,TRBV28,.,TGTGCCAGCAGTATGACAGTTACTAACTATGGCTACACCTTC,CASSMTVTNYGYTF
TRBD1,TRBJ1-4,TRBV19,.,TGTGCCAGTAGTATATTTGGACAGGCCGAAAAACTGTTTTTT,CASSIFGQAEKLFF
TRBD1,TRBJ1-5,TRBV2,.,TGTGCCAGCAGCCTAGACAGGGGAAATCAGCCCCAGCATTTT,CASSLDRGNQPQHF
TRBD2,TRBJ2-5,TRBV5-1,few,TGCGCCAGCAGCGGATTAGAGCGGGGGGCAGGAGAGACCCAGTACTTC,CASSGLERGAGETQYF
.,TRBJ1-2,TRBV7-9,few,TGTGCCAGCAGCATAGGGGGAGCTAACTATGGCTACACCTTC,CASSIGGANYGYTF
.,TRBJ2-7,TRBV6-1,few,TGTGCCACCCGAACCGCGACTTACACCGAGCAGTACTTC,CATRTATYTEQYF
TRBD1,TRBJ2-1,TRBV18,few,TGTGCCAGCTCCCGTAGACAGGGGGACGATGAGCAGTTCTTC,CASSRRQGDDEQFF
.,TRBJ1-1,TRBV6-4,.,TGTGCCAGCGGAGGTAATGAGAACACTGAAGCTTTCTTT,CASGGNENTEAFF
.,TRBJ2-7,TRBV5-4,few,TGTGCCAGCAGCTTGGTACCCCAGGAGCAGTACTTC,CASSLVPQEQYF
.,TRBJ1-2,TRBV28,.,TGTGCCAGCAGTATTAGTAACTATGGCTACACCTTC,CASSISNYGYTF
.,TRBJ1-2,TRBV11-2,.,TGTGCCAGCAGCTCACAGGGTTATGGCTACACCTTC,CASSSQGYGYTF
TRBD1,TRBJ2-3,TRBV5-1,few,TGCGCCAGCAGCTTGGCGCAGGGGGAGACAGATACGCAGTATTTT,CASSLAQGETDTQYF
.,TRBJ1-4,TRBV5-1,.,TGCGCCAGCAGCTTGGTTGTTGGGGGCGCAAATGAAAAACTGTTTTTT,CASSLVVGGANEKLFF
.,TRBJ1-1,TRBV7-2,.,TGTGCCAGCAGCCGGCGGGACCTATCAAACACTGAAGCTTTCTTT,CASSRRDLSNTEAFF
.,TRBJ1-2,TRBV9,few,TGTGCCAGCAGCGTAGGGACAGACTATGGCTACACCTTC,CASSVGTDYGYTF
TRBD1,TRBJ1-5,TRBV27,few,TGTGCCAGCGCATTGACAGGGGACCTATCTTATAGCAATCAGCCCCAGCATTTT,CASALTGDLSYSNQPQHF
.,TRBJ2-4,TRBV9,.,TGTGCCAGCAGCCCCGACTCCTTAGCCAAAAACATTCAGTACTTC,CASSPDSLAKNIQYF
TRBD1,TRBJ2-7,TRBV5-6,.,TGTGCCAGCAGCCGGGACAGGGGTTACGAGCAGTACTTC,CASSRDRGYEQYF
.,TRBJ1-1,TRBV27,few,TGTGCCAGCAGTTTAACCGGACAGGAAGCTTTCTTT,CASSLTGQEAFF
TRBD2,TRBJ2-7,TRBV6-6,.,TGTGCCAGCAGTTATGGGACTAGCGGGGGAAACGAGCAGTACTTC,CASSYGTSGGNEQYF
TRBD2,TRBJ2-1,TRBV5-6,few,TGTGCCAGCAGCCCCCTCACTAGCGGGGGGTCCTACAATGAGCAGTTCTTC,CASSPLTSGGSYNEQFF
TRBD1,TRBJ2-4,TRBV11-2,.,TGTGCCAGCAGGCGACAGGGGAGTAGAGACATTCAGTACTTC,CASRRQGSRDIQYF
TRBD1,TRBJ2-6,TRBV23-1,few,TGCGCCAGCAGTCAATCGACCCCAGGGACAGGGGGCGACCTCTCTGGGGCCAACGTCCTGACTTTC,CASSQSTPGTGGDLSGANVLTF
.,TRBJ1-2,TRBV29-1,few,TGCAGCGTTTATAGACAGACGTATGGCTACACCTTC,CSVYRQTYGYTF
.,TRBJ1-1,TRBV29-1,.,TGCAGCGGGACCCGGGCGGGCGTGAACACTGAAGCTTTCTTT,CSGTRAGVNTEAFF
.,TRBJ2-1,TRBV13,.,TGTGCCAGCAGCTTAGCGGGGATCCATGAGCAGTTCTTC,CASSLAGIHEQFF
.,TRBJ2-7,TRBV19,few,TGTGCCAGTAGTATGGCGGGTGGGGACGAGCAGTACTTC,CASSMAGGDEQYF
.,TRBJ1-2,TRBV6-6,few,TGTGCCAGCAGTTACTCGGGCAGTCCCTATGGCTACACCTTC,CASSYSGSPYGYTF
TRBD2,TRBJ2-5,TRBV5-1,few,TGCGCCACCAGAGGGACTAGCGGCCAAGAGACCCAGTACTTC,CATRGTSGQETQYF
.,TRBJ2-5,TRBV7-8,.,TGTGCCAGCAGCTTATGGGTGCGGGAGACCCAGTACTTC,CASSLWVRETQYF
TRBD1,TRBJ1-2,TRBV6-5,.,TGTGCCAGCAGTTATTTCGGGACAGGGGGCTTTGGCTACACCTTC,CASSYFGTGGFGYTF
.,TRBJ1-2,TRBV21-1,few,TGTGCCAGCAGCCCCGCAGGGGCATCAGCCAACTATGGCTACACCTTC,CASSPAGASANYGYTF
TRBD2,TRBJ2-1,TRBV5-6,few,TGTGCCAGCAGCCCACCACAGCGGGGGGCAGTTGTCAATGAGCAGTTCTTC,CASSPPQRGAVVNEQFF
.,TRBJ1-4,TRBV4-2,.,TGTGCCAGCAGCTTGGATAGGGGAGGTGAAAAACTGTTTTTT,CASSLDRGGEKLFF
TRBD1,TRBJ1-5,TRBV4-3,few,TGCGCCAGCAGCCAAGATTCAGGGGGTAATCAGCCCCAGCATTTT,CASSQDSGGNQPQHF
TRBD2,TRBJ2-5,TRBV6-1,.,TGTGCCAGCAGTGAGCTAGCGGGTTCCCAAGAGACCCAGTACTTC,CASSELAGSQETQYF
TRBD1,TRBJ1-5,TRBV7-9,few,TGTGCCAGCAGCGGGGCGGGCGGGACAGGGGATTTCCATCAACCCCAGCATTTT,CASSGAGGTGDFHQPQHF
TRBD2,TRBJ2-1,TRBV6-5,.,TGTGCCAGCAGTTACACCGGACTAGCGGGGGGGAATGAGCAGTTCTTC,CASSYTGLAGGNEQFF
TRBD1,TRBJ2-1,TRBV7-8,.,TGTGCCAGCAGCTTGGGGACAGGGGTCCCATCCTACAATGAGCAGTTCTTC,CASSLGTGVPSYNEQFF
.,TRBJ1-1,TRBV4-1,few,TGCGCCAGCAGGGACACCGCGAACACTGAAGCTTTCTTT,CASRDTANTEAFF
.,TRBJ1-5,TRBV19,few,TGTGCCAGTAGTATGCTGCACCTTAGGGGCGTAGATAAGCCCCAGCATTTT,CASSMLHLRGVDKPQHF
TRBD1,TRBJ1-4,TRBV28,few,TGTGCCAGCAGATTAGGGGGCTTCAATGAAAAACTGTTTTTT,CASRLGGFNEKLFF
TRBD1,TRBJ2-3,TRBV7-8,few,TGTGCCAGCAGTAAGAGAGAGGGGGCGAGCACAGATACGCAGTATTTT,CASSKREGASTDTQYF
.,TRBJ1-6,TRBV7-9,.,TGTGCCAGCAGGGTCGGGCAGGGAGGGTCACCCCTCCACTTT,CASRVGQGGSPLHF
.,TRBJ2-3,TRBV7-6,few,TGTGCCAGCAGTTCAGGGAGGCCGTCGGCAGATACGCAGTATTTT,CASSSGRPSADTQYF
.,TRBJ1-3,TRBV11-2,.,TGTGCCAGCAGCCGTCTGCGGACAGCAGGAAACACCATATATTTT,CASSRLRTAGNTIYF
.,TRBJ2-5,TRBV7-3,few,TGTGCCAGCAGCTTAAGAGGGCGTACGGCGTACCAGGAGACCCAGTACTTC,CASSLRGRTAYQETQYF
TRBD1,TRBJ1-1,TRBV18,few,TGTGCCAGCTCACCAGGGGGACAGAGTACGAACACTGAAGCTTTCTTT,CASSPGGQSTNTEAFF